Listed here is a single T cell receptor (beta chain). Antigen specificity is unknown. This sample stems from a study of cytomegalovirus exposure and HLA in healthy donors. For the study at large: The same platform was used for the roughly 120 validation repertoires as for the roughly 670 first-cohort repertoires, as reported in a later analysis. General observations from the study: TCR beta chains numbering about 160 were designated cytomegalovirus-associated. Reportedly, cytomegalovirus status was diagnosed with high sensitivity and specificity.

Produced via immunoSEQ multiplex PCR; TCRdb's table is partial and in-frame only. The table lists about 240,000 clones, around 87% of them singletons. Trimming removed 0 bases at V and 5 bases at J, with 16 bases between. The V gene's germline CDR1 is LGHNT and CDR2 FRNRAP. The CDR3 is made up of 17 amino acids. The V gene is TRBV12-5, the J gene TRBJ2-2; no definite D call. The clonotype originates from a woman in her 30s in good health and CMV-seropositive. Material for sequencing was PBMCs. CDR3 sequence (DNA): TGTGCTAGTGGTTTGGTGACGTTAGAGGCCCGGACCGGGGAGCTGTTTTTT. Translated: CASGLVTLEARTGELFF.